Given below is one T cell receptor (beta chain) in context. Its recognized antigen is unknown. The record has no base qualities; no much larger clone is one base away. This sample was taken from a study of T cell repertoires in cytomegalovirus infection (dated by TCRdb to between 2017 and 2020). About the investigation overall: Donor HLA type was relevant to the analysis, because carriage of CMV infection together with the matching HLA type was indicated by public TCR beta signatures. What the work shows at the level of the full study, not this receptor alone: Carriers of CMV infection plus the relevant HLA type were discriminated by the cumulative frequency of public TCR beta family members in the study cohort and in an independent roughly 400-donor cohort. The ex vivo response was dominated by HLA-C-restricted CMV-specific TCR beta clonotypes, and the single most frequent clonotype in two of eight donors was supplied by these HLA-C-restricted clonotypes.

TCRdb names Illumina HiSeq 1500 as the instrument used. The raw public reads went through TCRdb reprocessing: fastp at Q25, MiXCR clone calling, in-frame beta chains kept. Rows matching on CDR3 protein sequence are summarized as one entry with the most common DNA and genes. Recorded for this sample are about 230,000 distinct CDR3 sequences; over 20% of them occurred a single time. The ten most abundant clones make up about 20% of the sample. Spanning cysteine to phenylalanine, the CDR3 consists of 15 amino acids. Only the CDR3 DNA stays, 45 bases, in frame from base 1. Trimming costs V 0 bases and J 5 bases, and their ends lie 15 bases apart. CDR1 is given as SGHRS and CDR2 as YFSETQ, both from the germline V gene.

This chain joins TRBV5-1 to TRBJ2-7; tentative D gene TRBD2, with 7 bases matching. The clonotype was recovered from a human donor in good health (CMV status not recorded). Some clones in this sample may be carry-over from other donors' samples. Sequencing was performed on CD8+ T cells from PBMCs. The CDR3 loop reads CASSLEGGASHEQYF. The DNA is TGCGCCAGCAGCTTGGAGGGGGGGGCGAGCCACGAGCAGTACTTC. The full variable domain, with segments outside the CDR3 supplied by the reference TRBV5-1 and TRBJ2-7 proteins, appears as KAGVTQTPRYLIKTRGQQVTLSCSPISGHRSVSWYQQTPGQGLQFLFEYFSETQRNKGNFPGRFSGRQFSNSRSEMNVSTLELGDSALYLCASSLEGGASHEQYFGPGTRLTVT.